What follows describes a single T cell receptor (beta chain). This clone showed up just once. The antigen it recognizes is unknown. No qualities accompany the bases; no much larger clone lies one base away. The CDR3 regions of human TCRbeta chains were analyzed by immunosequencing. The original methods were these. TCRs in the repertoires were compared against a reference library of SARS-CoV-2-specific TCRs that had been generated with the MIRA antigen-specificity platform. Breadth meant the fraction of unique TCRs that were SARS-CoV-2-associated, whereas depth meant the fraction of total T cells that were SARS-CoV-2-associated. Using the MIRA data, each spike-specific TCR was assigned both to the spike region to which the TCR was reactive and to a CD4 or CD8 class. Log10-transformed breadth and depth values were compared by one-way ANOVA with Sidak's multiple comparisons tests. TCRdb obtained this table from immuneACCESS and retained in-frame rearrangements with V and J assigned. These tables miss some clones; where compared with another copy, unresolved V genes account for less than half of the shortfall, and the remainder is unexplained. From that table come the V and J calls and clone size; the DNA was used to work out D and trimming. Counted in this sample were 72,000 or so clones; 85% of them appeared once. Together, the top ten hold about a fifth of the sample.

The source of the sample is a study of T cell responses to AZD1222 COVID-19 vaccine (dated by TCRdb to the early 2020s). Concerning the study at large: AZD1222 recipients whose second dose came at about 4 weeks and those whose second dose came at about 12 weeks were combined into one group, since spike-specific TCR depth and breadth did not differ between the two schedules. TCR sequencing was performed for 233 trial participants, of whom about 200 were given two doses of AZD1222 and some 26 were given two doses of MenACWY control vaccine. Trial participants were enrolled by age into subgroups of 18-55, 56-69 and 70-plus years, and about 150, 27 and 61 TCR-sequenced participants, respectively, were included in these subgroups.

Taken with the paper, the label for time point translates to: baseline before first vaccination. Vaccinee samples were obtained from the UK trials COV001 and COV002, which included a single-blind randomized controlled phase 2/3 trial of AZD1222 (ChAdOx1 nCoV-19) in healthy adults. For TCRbeta chain sequencing, PBMC samples were collected from trial participants at day 0 and at day 28 after the second dose. Its CDR3 holds 13 amino acids, cysteine through phenylalanine. The retained sequence is limited to the CDR3, 39 bases, with the frame set at the first base. V was cut back by 1 base and J by 6 bases, leaving a gap of 9 bases between them. Sequences SGHAT (CDR1) and FQNNGV (CDR2) are obtained from the germline V gene. Overall study outcomes, separate from this receptor: Vaccine-associated CD4 TCRs spanned the whole spike protein, with dominant responses in regions 160-218 and 743-854. Because no day 14 peak-response samples were available, repertoires were characterized only after the peak T cell response. In the small 56-69-year group, the increase in depth fell short of significance, most likely because of low power. Participants were mostly white British and included more females than males, and it was suggested by the authors that clonal diversity may have been underestimated. After two AZD1222 doses, both the breadth and the depth of spike-specific TCRs were significantly higher than at day 0 and than in MenACWY recipients. Epitopes outside the regions mutated in the B.1.351 and B.1.1.7 variants were reportedly recognized by nearly half of the unique spike-specific TCRs. Conclusions about previously exposed vaccinees were limited because only six or seven AZD1222 recipients were SARS-CoV-2 seropositive at baseline.

This clonotype was sampled from an adult in good health. Sequencing used peripheral blood, obtained on day 0 of AZD1222 vaccination. The chain employs TRBV11-2 and TRBJ1-1; TRBD1 is possibly the D segment (5 matching bases). CDR3 region: CASSLGWGAEAFF. The sequenced DNA is TGTGCCAGCAGCTTAGGGTGGGGGGCTGAAGCTTTCTTT.